This T cell receptor (beta chain) was observed in a study of tumor-infiltrating lymphocytes in localized non-small cell lung cancer. Study results and limitations: T-cell fraction did not differ between immunotypes IM1 and IM2.

This CDR3 has 12 residues. V lost 7 bases, J lost 6 bases, and 12 bases lay in between. CDR1 and CDR2 (germline): MNHNY, SVGAGI (reference sequence). As concerns this clone: Its specificity is not known.

Libraries were prepared by immunoSEQ multiplex PCR; TCRdb keeps only in-frame clonotypes and omits some of them. The sample lists 13,000 or so clones, roughly four fifths seen once, with 12% in the top ten. Sequenced sample: uninvolved lung tissue not adjacent to the tumor. The sequence came from a human donor with non-small cell lung cancer. V usage is TRBV6-6 and J usage is TRBJ1-2; D possibly corresponds to TRBD1 (6 bases). CDR3 loop: CASNQGQDGYTF. In DNA, the CDR3 is TGTGCCAGCAATCAGGGGCAAGATGGCTACACCTTC.